Presented here are 6 T cell receptor beta chains from one specimen sequenced in a study of shared clonotypes between healthy human individuals. The repertoire was sequenced with immunoSEQ multiplex PCR; TCRdb's copy has only in-frame clones and lacks some. The data hold 2,500,000 or so clones, with approximately 93% observed a single time. Sequencing was performed on naive CD4+ T cells from PBMCs. Specified subset: CD45RA+ positively selected. These receptors originate from a young man in good health. Some clones in this sample may be carry-over from other donors' samples.

The chain recombines TRBV28 with TRBJ1-5; D may be TRBD1 (5 bases). The CDR3 has 12 residues. V was trimmed by 10 bases and J by 6 bases, leaving 13 bases between them. Germline V gene data show CDR1 as MDHEN and CDR2 as SYDVKM. CDR3 coding DNA: TGTGCCACCCGGGACCTGGCTCAGCCCCAGCATTTT. Encoded protein: CATRDLAQPQHF.

This clone was seen more than once but under ten times. The genes are TRBV4-2 and TRBJ1-1; D ambiguous. This CDR3 region has 13 residues. The germline CDR1 and CDR2 sequences are LGHNA and YNFKEQ. V lost 8 bases and J 0 bases, leaving 10 bases between the germline ends. CDR3 coding DNA: TGTGCCAGCGGGTACGAGATGAACACTGAAGCTTTCTTT. It specifies CASGYEMNTEAFF.

The chain links TRBV27 to TRBJ1-2; no clear D. The CDR3 is 14 amino acids. Germline V gene data show CDR1 as MNHEY and CDR2 as SMNVEV (reference sequence). Trimming left V 3 bases short and J 1 base short, with 9 bases between. CDR3 residues: CASSLNGINYGYTF. The CDR3 DNA sequence: TGTGCCAGCAGTTTGAACGGTATTAACTATGGCTACACCTTC.

The rearrangement uses TRBV10-3 and TRBJ1-5; D is uncertain. This CDR3 region has 17 residues. Germline CDR1 ENHRY, CDR2 SYGVKD. The V and J ends lost 3 bases and 2 bases respectively, with 17 bases between them. The CDR3 sequence is CAISDWGGGRGNQPQHF. The DNA of the CDR3 is TGTGCCATCAGTGATTGGGGAGGAGGAAGGGGCAATCAGCCCCAGCATTTT.

This chain connects TRBV7-2 to TRBJ2-1, with TRBD1 identical over 7 bases. The CDR3 sequence is 16 residues long. Germline CDR1 is SGHTA and CDR2 is FQGNSA. With V trimmed by 5 bases and J by 2 bases, 9 bases remained unmatched. CDR3 sequence: CASSRHRDRAYNEQFF. The CDR3 DNA is TGTGCCAGCAGCCGACATAGGGACAGAGCCTACAATGAGCAGTTCTTC.

V is TRBV5-8 and J is TRBJ2-7; 9 bases agree with TRBD1. This CDR3 contains 14 residues. CDR1 is SGHTS and CDR2 is YDEGEE in the germline V gene. Losses at the gene ends were 0 bases for V and 9 bases for J; bases not matched to a gene: 7. CDR3 coding DNA: TGTGCCAGCAGCTTGGGGGGACAGGGAACGGGGCAGTACTTC. Translation: CASSLGGQGTGQYF.